Listed below are T cell receptor beta chains from one sample, sequenced in a study of untreated major depressive disorder. Produced via immunoSEQ multiplex PCR; TCRdb's table is partial and in-frame only. This repertoire shows 23,000 or so clones, around 93% found once; its top ten account for 0.7% to 0.85%. The sequenced material came from CD4+ T cells from PBMCs. The receptor source for this set is a woman aged 25-40 years with major depressive disorder. Both conserved end residues are part of each CDR3. D genes are given only for firm matches. Where a row states a size, it is once, few, many or the class of an expanded clone; other rows omit it.

few,TRBV11-2,NA,15,TRBJ1-3,TGTGCCAGCAGCTTAGCGGGGGGCGGTGGAAACACCATATATTTT,CASSLAGGGGNTIYF
NA,TRBV11-3,TRBD2,17,TRBJ2-7,TGTGCCAGCAGCCCCTACTCTCTAGCGGGAGGATCCTACGAGCAGTACTTC,CASSPYSLAGGSYEQYF
NA,TRBV6-5,TRBD2,15,TRBJ2-7,TGTGCCAGCATGAGTCTTTGGCGGGAGGACTACGAGCAGTACTTC,CASMSLWREDYEQYF
once,TRBV7-2,NA,15,TRBJ2-5,TGTGCCAGCAGCTCCTATAGCCCCCCGGGACGAAGCCAGTACTTC,CASSSYSPPGRSQYF
NA,TRBV14,NA,13,TRBJ1-2,TGTGCCAGCAGCCAGTCATGGGGCTATGGCTACACCTTC,CASSQSWGYGYTF
NA,TRBV4-1,TRBD1,16,TRBJ1-5,TGCGCCAGCAGCCAAGGGACAGGGAGAATTAATCAGCCCCAGCATTTT,CASSQGTGRINQPQHF
NA,TRBV10-3,NA,13,TRBJ1-1,TGTGCCATCAAGAGGGAACTGAACACTGAAGCTTTCTTT,CAIKRELNTEAFF
NA,TRBV11-3,TRBD2,12,TRBJ2-1,TGTGCCAGCAGCCCCGAGCGGGGTGAGCAGTTCTTC,CASSPERGEQFF
NA,TRBV11-3,NA,16,TRBJ1-1,TGTGCCAGCAGCCCGGGGGTGGGGTTAAAGAACACTGAAGCTTTCTTT,CASSPGVGLKNTEAFF
NA,TRBV5-4,NA,14,TRBJ2-5,TGTGCCAGCAGCCCCGGACGGCTCCAAGAGACCCAGTACTTC,CASSPGRLQETQYF
NA,TRBV2,NA,14,TRBJ2-2,TGTGCCAGCAGTGATGACTGGGGGGCCGGGGAGCTGTTTTTT,CASSDDWGAGELFF
NA,TRBV6-4,NA,15,TRBJ2-1,TGTGCCAGCAGTCGGGAAGCGGCCATTAGCTCTGAGCAGTTCTTC,CASSREAAISSEQFF
NA,TRBV6-1,NA,12,TRBJ1-4,TGTGCCAGCAGTAGCACCCGTGAAAAACTGTTTTTT,CASSSTREKLFF
NA,TRBV7-2,NA,16,TRBJ2-1,TGTGCCAGCAGCTTTTCGGGAGTGAGCTCCTACAATGAGCAGTTCTTC,CASSFSGVSSYNEQFF
NA,TRBV6-5,NA,13,TRBJ2-7,TGTGCCAGCAGCCAGACTAGTTACTACGAGCAGTACTTC,CASSQTSYYEQYF
NA,TRBV7-2,NA,14,TRBJ2-7,TGTGCCAGCAGCCCCGACAGGAGAATATACGAGCAGTACTTC,CASSPDRRIYEQYF
NA,TRBV7-9,NA,15,TRBJ1-3,TGTGCCAGCAGCCGGGAGGGGAGCCACGCGGACACCATATATTTT,CASSREGSHADTIYF
NA,TRBV6-5,NA,15,TRBJ2-7,TGTGCCAGCAGTTCCCAGGGTTCTCCCTCCTACGAGCAGTACTTC,CASSSQGSPSYEQYF
NA,TRBV18,TRBD1,15,TRBJ1-1,TGTGCCAGCTCACCCCGGACAGGGGAGGATACTGAAGCTTTCTTT,CASSPRTGEDTEAFF
NA,TRBV18,TRBD1,15,TRBJ2-5,TGTGCCAGCTCGACGTACCAGGGGGATTTAGAGACCCAGTACTTC,CASSTYQGDLETQYF
NA,TRBV6-1,NA,15,TRBJ1-3,TGTGCCAGCAGTGAAGACCGAAGCTCTGGAAACACCATATATTTT,CASSEDRSSGNTIYF
NA,TRBV5-1,NA,15,TRBJ1-5,TGCGCCAGCAGCTTGACAGGGTTGAGCAATCAGCCCCAGCATTTT,CASSLTGLSNQPQHF
NA,TRBV4-2,TRBD2,14,TRBJ2-3,TGTGCCAGCCGACCGAGCGGGGTCACAGATACGCAGTATTTT,CASRPSGVTDTQYF
NA,TRBV4-1,TRBD1,16,TRBJ2-5,TGCGCCAGCAGCCAAGATTGGGCAGGGGGCGGAGAGACCCAGTACTTC,CASSQDWAGGGETQYF
NA,TRBV5-4,NA,17,TRBJ2-1,TGTGCCAGCAGCCCGACGATAGGGAGACACTCCTACAATGAGCAGTTCTTC,CASSPTIGRHSYNEQFF
NA,TRBV7-2,NA,14,TRBJ1-2,TGTGCCAGCAGCTTACTGGGCGGGACGGATGGCTACACCTTC,CASSLLGGTDGYTF
NA,TRBV25-1,NA,13,TRBJ1-3,TGTGCCAGCAGTCCCTGGGGGGGGGACACCATATATTTT,CASSPWGGDTIYF
NA,TRBV4-3,NA,19,TRBJ2-6,TGCGCCAGCAGCCAAGAGATCCTCGACGGGGGTAGTGGGGCCAACGTCCTGACTTTC,CASSQEILDGGSGANVLTF
NA,TRBV18,NA,14,TRBJ1-4,TGTGCCAGCTCATTTTACGGTTCTAATGAAAAACTGTTTTTT,CASSFYGSNEKLFF
NA,TRBV7-6,NA,13,TRBJ1-1,TGTGCCAGCAGCTTACGGCGGGGGATTGAAGCTTTCTTT,CASSLRRGIEAFF
NA,TRBV5-6,NA,13,TRBJ1-1,TGTGCCAGCAGCTTGTTATGGAACACTGAAGCTTTCTTT,CASSLLWNTEAFF
NA,TRBV5-4,NA,14,TRBJ1-2,TGTGCCAGCAGCTTGGACAGGGAAGTTTATGGCTACACCTTC,CASSLDREVYGYTF
NA,TRBV15,NA,16,TRBJ2-2,TGTGCCACCAGCAGTTCCGCACAGGGTCACACCGGGGAGCTGTTTTTT,CATSSSAQGHTGELFF
NA,TRBV19,NA,15,TRBJ2-6,TGTGCCAGTAGTAAGACTAACTCTGGGGCCAACGTCCTGACTTTC,CASSKTNSGANVLTF
NA,TRBV6-6,TRBD1,14,TRBJ1-2,TGTGCCAGCAGTTACGTCTCACAGGGGTATGGCTACACCTTC,CASSYVSQGYGYTF
NA,TRBV5-6,NA,13,TRBJ2-2,TGTGCCAGCAGGGGCAGGAAAACCGGGGAGCTGTTTTTT,CASRGRKTGELFF
NA,TRBV28,TRBD1,14,TRBJ1-2,TGTGCCAGCAGTTCAGGGGGGGAGGGCTATGGCTACACCTTC,CASSSGGEGYGYTF
NA,TRBV6-4,NA,14,TRBJ1-5,TGTGCCAGCAGTGACAGGGATCGGAATCAGCCCCAGCATTTT,CASSDRDRNQPQHF
NA,TRBV5-1,NA,14,TRBJ1-1,TGCGCCAGCAAAGCTTCCGGTGGGAACACTGAAGCTTTCTTT,CASKASGGNTEAFF
NA,TRBV7-2,NA,14,TRBJ1-5,TGTGCCAGCAGCCCCAGGGTTAGCAATCAGCCCCAGCATTTT,CASSPRVSNQPQHF
NA,TRBV6-5,NA,15,TRBJ2-1,TGTGCCAGCAGTTACTTGAGGGAGACTCACAATGAGCAGTTCTTC,CASSYLRETHNEQFF
NA,TRBV19,TRBD1,14,TRBJ2-4,TGTGCCAGTAGTAAGGGGGCTTCCAAAAACATTCAGTACTTC,CASSKGASKNIQYF